Presented here are 25 T cell receptor beta chains from one specimen sequenced in a study of response to subunit inactivated influenza vaccine. TCRdb used MiXCR to reprocess the RT-PCR reads, holding one entry per CDR3 protein. The table shows roughly 650,000 distinct CDR3 sequences, with about a sixth occurring only once. The material was PBMCs from blood, obtained about 13 days after vaccination. These TCRs come from a man aged 50 to 60 who received an inactivated influenza vaccine.

The CDR3 sequence is CASSLAGRGRETQYF. CDR3 DNA sequence: TGTGCCAGCAGCTTAGCTGGCAGGGGGCGTGAGACCCAGTACTTC. The chain uses TRBV7-8 and TRBJ2-5, with TRBD1 identical over 8 bases. CDR1 SGHVS and CDR2 FQNEAQ come from the germline V gene. V trimming: 0 bases; J trimming: 5 bases; junction bases outside the gene matches: 5. CDR3 size: 15 residues.

The J gene is TRBJ2-2, the V gene TRBV10-3, with D perhaps TRBD2 (6 bases). The germline V gene has CDR1 ENHRY and CDR2 SYGVKD. The CDR3 spans 13 residues. V gave up 7 bases and J gave up 5 bases, with 11 bases separating them. The CDR3 protein is CAIKEGWTGELFF. The CDR3 nucleotides read TGTGCCATCAAGGAGGGTTGGACCGGGGAGCTGTTTTTT.

The V and J genes are TRBV4-3 and TRBJ2-7; D may be TRBD1 or TRBD2 (5 bases each). Deletions cut 0 bases from V and 2 bases from J, with 23 bases between. The CDR3 loop spans 19 amino acids. CDR1 and CDR2 (germline): LGHNA, YSLEER. For the CDR3, the DNA is TGCGCCAGCAGCCAAGAAACTCCTCACGGGACGCGGAAAACCTACGAGCAGTACTTC. Protein: CASSQETPHGTRKTYEQYF.

The chain uses TRBV12-3 or TRBV12-4 and TRBJ2-1, with 8 bases fitting TRBD2. J gave up 7 bases and V 5 bases, and 7 bases lay outside the gene matches. The length of the CDR3 is 14 residues. CDR3 loop: CASSPSGGWNEQFF. In DNA form, the CDR3 reads TGTGCCAGCAGTCCATCGGGAGGGTGGAATGAGCAGTTCTTC.

The sample holds many counts of this clonotype. The chain joins TRBV7-8 to TRBJ1-3; D may be TRBD1 (6 bases). The CDR3 is made up of 14 amino acids. With 1 base removed from V and 7 bases from J, the gap between germline ends came to 11 bases. Germline V gene sequence: CDR1 SGHVS, CDR2 FQNEAQ. The DNA for the CDR3 is TGTGCCAGCAGCTTAGTTTCCCAGGGGAACACCATATATTTT. Its translation: CASSLVSQGNTIYF.

This rearrangement joins TRBV30 to TRBJ1-3; D not resolved. Germline CDR1 reads GTSNPN; CDR2 reads SVGIG (reference sequence). V was shortened by 4 bases and J by 0 bases, with 4 bases between the two germline ends. The CDR3 sequence is 12 residues long. For the CDR3, the DNA is TGTGCCTGGACTACCTCTGGAAACACCATATATTTT. Translation: CAWTTSGNTIYF.

V usage is TRBV3-1 and J usage is TRBJ1-3, with D unresolved. From germline, CDR1 is LGHDT and CDR2 YNNKEL (reference sequence). The CDR3 is 14 amino acids. The V end was cut by 4 bases, the J end by 0 bases, with 7 bases between. CDR3 DNA: TGTGCCAGCAGCCCTACCCGCTCTGGAAACACCATATATTTT. Protein sequence: CASSPTRSGNTIYF.

The chain carries TRBV28 and TRBJ2-7; 9 bases are shared with TRBD1. There are 15 residues in the CDR3. The V gene's germline CDR1 is MDHEN and CDR2 SYDVKM. The V segment lost 4 bases and the J segment 7 bases; nucleotides outside the gene matches: 11. The DNA for the CDR3 is TGTGCCAGCAGTTCTTACGGACAGGGGCTGGGGGAGCAGTACTTC. It yields the protein CASSSYGQGLGEQYF. The whole variable domain, filled in from reference TRBV28 and TRBJ2-7, reads DVKVTQSSRYLVKRTGEKVFLECVQDMDHENMFWYRQDPGLGLRLIYFSYDVKMKEKGDIPEGYSVSREKKERFSLILESASTNQTSMYLCASSSYGQGLGEQYFGPGTRLTVT.

This clonotype was counted at least ten times. The chain couples TRBV29-1 to TRBJ2-1, with D perhaps assigned TRBD1 or TRBD2 (5 bases each). V was pared by 7 bases and J by 10 bases, with 17 bases between. Germline V gene data show CDR1 as SQVTM and CDR2 as ANQGSEA. There are 12 residues in the CDR3. In DNA form, the CDR3 reads TGCAGCGGTGTTCGGGGCCTAGGGGAGCAGTTCTTC. Translated, it gives CSGVRGLGEQFF.

J is TRBJ1-5 and V is TRBV12-3 or TRBV12-4; 8 bases are a match to TRBD1. V lost 5 bases, J lost 4 bases, and 7 bases stayed unmatched. The CDR3 length is 15 residues. CDR3 region: CASSPPGQANQPQHF. For the CDR3, the DNA is TGTGCCAGCAGTCCCCCGGGACAGGCTAATCAGCCCCAGCATTTT.

Ten or more counts support this clonotype. V and J are TRBV20-1 and TRBJ2-7; perhaps TRBD1 as D (6 bases). CDR3 length: 14 amino acids. The V gene's germline CDR1 is DFQATT and CDR2 SNEGSKA (reference sequence). Trimming removed 3 bases at V and 3 bases at J, with 15 bases between. The CDR3 nucleotides read TGCAGTGCTAGGGGGGCTCCCGGGCACTACGAGCAGTACTTC. It specifies CSARGAPGHYEQYF.

This clonotype was recorded a few times. The chain is built from TRBV29-1 and TRBJ1-5; D gene uncertain. The ends were cut back, 4 bases at V and 3 bases at J, with 10 bases in the middle. From germline, CDR1 is SQVTM and CDR2 ANQGSEA. This CDR3 is 13 amino acids long. The CDR3 region has the DNA TGCAGCGTTGCCCCGGGGTTCAATCAGCCCCAGCATTTT. Its translation is CSVAPGFNQPQHF.

The V call is TRBV4-3, the J call TRBJ2-6, with D possibly TRBD1 on 5 matching bases. The CDR3 is made up of 16 amino acids. Germline loops: CDR1 LGHNA, CDR2 YSLEER. V dropped 3 bases and J dropped 2 bases, with 11 bases sitting between them. The CDR3 here is CASSQGHVAGANVLTF. The CDR3 bases are TGCGCCAGCAGCCAGGGGCATGTAGCTGGGGCCAACGTCCTGACTTTC.

In its sample, this clonotype was seen many times. J is TRBJ2-1 and V is TRBV5-1; 7 bases are shared with TRBD2. The V gene's germline CDR1 is SGHRS and CDR2 YFSETQ. The CDR3 extends over 15 amino acids. With 6 bases clipped from V and 0 bases from J, the junction kept 6 bases outside the gene matches. The DNA for the CDR3 is TGCGCCAGCAATACTCAGCGGGGCTCCTACAATGAGCAGTTCTTC. As protein: CASNTQRGSYNEQFF.

This chain links TRBV11-1 with TRBJ1-1, with 7 nucleotides matching TRBD1. V was clipped by 5 bases and J by 0 bases; unmatched bases: 18. Germline assignment: CDR1 SGHAT and CDR2 FQDESV (reference sequence). The CDR3 length is 19 residues. CDR3 loop: CASSHRRGTDGIMNTEAFF. In DNA form, the CDR3 reads TGTGCCAGCAGCCATAGAAGAGGGACAGACGGTATTATGAACACTGAAGCTTTCTTT.

The table lists this clonotype with a few counts. The chain joins TRBV28 to TRBJ2-1; D remains ambiguous. Germline V CDR1 and CDR2: MDHEN, SYDVKM. The CDR3 is 14 residues long. Trimming took 6 bases from V and 3 from J, leaving 12 bases between them. The CDR3 nucleotides read TGTGCCAGCAGCCCCCAGATCGGCTACAATGAGCAGTTCTTC. Translation gives CASSPQIGYNEQFF.

The chain recombines TRBV19 with TRBJ1-5; D uncertain. This CDR3 region has 13 residues. Trimming pared 5 bases from V and 4 bases from J, leaving 9 bases between. Germline loops: CDR1 LNHDA, CDR2 SQIVND (reference sequence). CDR3 sequence: CASSLHGNQPQHF. The CDR3 DNA sequence: TGTGCCAGTAGTCTCCATGGAAATCAGCCCCAGCATTTT.

At least ten counts were recorded for this clonotype. The V call is TRBV7-9, the J call TRBJ2-1; no clear D. Germline V gene lookup returns CDR1 SEHNR and CDR2 FQNEAQ (reference sequence). The germline V and J ends were trimmed by 3 bases and 10 bases, with 7 bases remaining between them. This CDR3 region has 11 residues. Here the CDR3 DNA reads TGTGCCAGCAGCTTGTTTAGCGAGCAGTTCTTC. Translated, it gives CASSLFSEQFF.

In its sample, this clonotype was seen many times. The chain recombines TRBV28 with TRBJ1-5, with D unclear. Trimming pared 4 bases from V and 6 bases from J, leaving 10 bases between. The CDR3 contains 13 residues. Germline lookup yields CDR1 MDHEN and CDR2 SYDVKM. The CDR3: CASSSAGRQPQHF. The CDR3 DNA sequence: TGTGCCAGCAGTTCGGCAGGTCGTCAGCCCCAGCATTTT. The variable domain in full, with the rest retrieved from reference TRBV28 and TRBJ1-5, is DVKVTQSSRYLVKRTGEKVFLECVQDMDHENMFWYRQDPGLGLRLIYFSYDVKMKEKGDIPEGYSVSREKKERFSLILESASTNQTSMYLCASSSAGRQPQHFGDGTRLSIL.

This clonotype was seen a few times. The chain uses TRBV20-1 and TRBJ1-6; tentatively, D is TRBD1 (5 bases). V was cut by 1 base and J by 10 bases, with 14 bases left in between. This CDR3 comprises 14 residues. Per germline, CDR1 DFQATT and CDR2 SNEGSKA (reference sequence). The CDR3, as DNA: TGCAGTGCTAGAGGTCTCAGGGACCGATCACCCCTCCACTTT. It encodes CSARGLRDRSPLHF.

V gene TRBV12-3 or TRBV12-4 combines with J gene TRBJ2-5; no clear D gene. With 6 bases removed from V and 5 bases from J, the gap between germline ends came to 10 bases. CDR3 length: 12 amino acids. The CDR3 DNA follows: TGTGCCAGCAGCAATACTGGGGAGACCCAGTACTTC. Translated: CASSNTGETQYF.

Many counts were recorded for this clonotype. V usage is TRBV29-1 and J usage is TRBJ2-7, with D maybe TRBD1 (6 bases). The germline V and J ends were trimmed by 5 bases and 0 bases, with 11 bases remaining between them. This CDR3 region has 13 residues. CDR1 and CDR2 (germline): SQVTM, ANQGSEA. CDR3 coding DNA: TGCAGCGTTCTCGACAGGTTCTCCTACGAGCAGTACTTC. It is translated as CSVLDRFSYEQYF.

This clonotype was seen a handful of times. The rearrangement uses TRBV7-9 and TRBJ1-1; no definite D call. The CDR3 consists of 13 residues. From germline, CDR1 is SEHNR and CDR2 FQNEAQ (reference sequence). The V end was cut by 7 bases, the J end by 1 base, with 10 bases between. The chain's CDR3 is CASNNRENTEAFF. The CDR3 DNA sequence: TGTGCCAGCAACAACCGGGAGAACACTGAAGCTTTCTTT.

This clonotype has just a few counts. The CDR3 region has the DNA TGTGCCAGCAGCTTGGAAATGGAACCCCTGGGGGCGGGGTATCAGACCCAGTACTTC. Its protein product is CASSLEMEPLGAGYQTQYF. The genes are TRBV5-4 and TRBJ2-5, with D perhaps TRBD1 or TRBD2 (6 bases each). Germline V gene lookup returns CDR1 SGHNT and CDR2 YYREEE (reference sequence). This CDR3 spans 19 amino acids. V lost 0 bases and J 6 bases, leaving 27 bases between the germline ends.

The genes are TRBV5-5 and TRBJ1-1; 7 bases are shared with TRBD1. The J segment lost 5 bases and the V segment lost 0 bases, leaving 7 bases of the junction unmatched. From germline, CDR1 is SGHKS and CDR2 YYEKEE (reference sequence). The length of the CDR3 is 15 residues. In nucleotides, the CDR3 is TGTGCCAGCAGCTTGGAGTCAGGGGGATGGACTGAAGCTTTCTTT. It encodes CASSLESGGWTEAFF.